These 8 T cell receptor beta chains were sequenced from one sample in a study of identical twins (dated by TCRdb to 2016 to 2017). Libraries were prepared through 5' RACE. The sample was run on an Illumina HiSeq 2000. TCRdb trimmed the raw reads at Q25, called clones with MiXCR and kept productive beta chains. Rows are combined by CDR3 protein, so each entry shows the most common genes and DNA. Recorded for this sample are around 690,000 distinct CDR3 sequences; approximately 21% of them occurred a single time. The leading ten clones occupy roughly 4% of the sample. The sample was also reused in another study, on T cells expressing NK-cell markers.

Sequencing was performed on PBMCs. Receptor source: a woman between 18 and 29 years old in good health.

This clonotype was detected ten times or more. This chain links TRBV9 with TRBJ1-2; 7 nucleotides match TRBD1. Germline V lookup: CDR1 SGDLS, CDR2 YYNGEE. V shed 3 bases and J 2 bases; nucleotides not matched to a gene: 7. The CDR3 has 15 amino acids. In DNA form, the CDR3 reads TGTGCCAGCAGCGCCGACTTACAGGGGAACTATGGCTACACCTTC. This translates into CASSADLQGNYGYTF.

The chain recombines TRBV20-1 with TRBJ2-1; D is uncertain. Trimming pared 6 bases from V and 7 bases from J, leaving 10 bases between. Germline CDR1 and CDR2: DFQATT and SNEGSKA (reference sequence). CDR3 length: 11 amino acids. CDR3 sequence reads: CSAPYMNEQFF. The CDR3 nucleotides read TGCAGTGCCCCTTATATGAATGAGCAGTTCTTC.

This clonotype was picked up a small number of times. The rearrangement uses TRBV18 and TRBJ1-1; possibly TRBD1 for D (5 bases). Trimming took off 4 bases at V and 3 bases at J, with 12 bases between the two ends. Germline CDR1 reads KGHSH; CDR2 reads LQKENI. There are 14 residues in the CDR3. The CDR3: CASSRIGADTEAFF. For the CDR3, the DNA is TGTGCCAGCTCACGGATCGGGGCAGACACTGAAGCTTTCTTT.

This clonotype was counted ten times or more. The gene calls are TRBV6-4 and TRBJ2-1, with unresolved D. The CDR3 has 13 residues. Germline assignment: CDR1 MRHNA and CDR2 SNTAGT. Trimming shortened V by 2 bases and J by 3 bases, and 5 bases separated the two germline ends. The CDR3 region is CASSDRDYNEQFF. The CDR3 region has the DNA TGTGCCAGCAGTGACAGGGACTACAATGAGCAGTTCTTC.

A few counts support this clonotype. V usage is TRBV7-2 and J usage is TRBJ2-1; no definite D call. The germline CDR1 and CDR2 sequences are SGHTA and FQGNSA. Trimming took off 1 base at V and 14 bases at J, with 12 bases between the two ends. The CDR3 runs to 12 residues. CDR3 loop: CASSLVMAGEFF. In nucleotides, the CDR3 is TGTGCCAGCAGCTTAGTGATGGCTGGAGAGTTCTTC.

The J gene is TRBJ2-3, the V gene TRBV20-1; D call uncertain. V dropped 0 bases and J dropped 6 bases, with 22 bases sitting between them. This CDR3 region has 17 residues. Looked up from germline, CDR1 is DFQATT and CDR2 is SNEGSKA (reference sequence). In nucleotides, the CDR3 is TGCAGTGCTAGAGATTACGATAGCCTCCATAGCAGGGATACGCAGTATTTT. Translating it yields CSARDYDSLHSRDTQYF.

This chain connects TRBV15 to TRBJ1-5; D is undetermined. Germline V gene lookup returns CDR1 LNHNV and CDR2 YYDKDF (reference sequence). V dropped 0 bases and J dropped 0 bases, with 9 bases sitting between them. The CDR3 sequence is 16 residues long. DNA for the CDR3: TGTGCCACCAGCAGAGAAGGCGCCAATAGCAATCAGCCCCAGCATTTT. Residues: CATSREGANSNQPQHF. The complete variable domain, with remaining parts taken from reference TRBV15 and TRBJ1-5, reads DAMVIQNPRYQVTQFGKPVTLSCSQTLNHNVMYWYQQKSSQAPKLLFHYYDKDFNNEADTPDNFQSRRPNTSFCFLDIRSPGLGDTAMYLCATSREGANSNQPQHFGDGTRLSIL.

This rearrangement joins TRBV12-3 or TRBV12-4 to TRBJ2-1, with D perhaps TRBD1 or TRBD2 (7 bases each). The CDR3 has 13 amino acids. Trimming removed 7 bases at V and 9 bases at J, with 16 bases between. This chain's CDR3 is CASTQGGGGEQFF. The DNA for the CDR3 is TGTGCCAGCACCCAGGGGGGGGGAGGTGAGCAGTTCTTC.